The 6 T cell receptor beta chains below were found in one sample sequenced in a study of shared clonotypes between healthy human individuals. Measured with immunoSEQ multiplex PCR; TCRdb has only the in-frame clones, and not every one. Counted here are hundreds of thousands of clones, 73% occurring once; the ten biggest clones make up 1.5% to 2%. Sequencing was done on a sample of memory CD4+ T cells sorted from blood. Subset meaning: CD45RA-negative fraction. The receptors here all came from a young woman in good health.

The chain joins TRBV4-1 to TRBJ2-5, with 8 bases identical to TRBD2. Germline CDR1 and CDR2: MGHRA and YSYEKL. The CDR3 runs 18 residues. Trimming cost V 0 bases and J 4 bases; bases outside gene matches: 13. The CDR3 loop reads CASSQDPALAGLGETQYF. The CDR3 bases are TGCGCCAGCAGCCAAGATCCGGCCCTAGCGGGCTTAGGAGAGACCCAGTACTTC.

This clone appeared a single time. The chain uses TRBV19 and TRBJ1-3; D gene ambiguous. Germline V gene sequence: CDR1 LNHDA, CDR2 SQIVND (reference sequence). The germline V and J ends were trimmed by 4 bases and 4 bases, with 8 bases remaining between them. The CDR3 consists of 13 residues. The CDR3 DNA is TGTGCCAGTAGTACGGACGGCGGAAACACCATATATTTT. Its protein product is CASSTDGGNTIYF.

Comments on this clone: This sample also contains other DNA sequences that code for the same CDR3. This chain connects TRBV28 to TRBJ1-5, with TRBD1 as a possible D gene (5 bases). This CDR3 has 14 residues. Germline V gene data show CDR1 as MDHEN and CDR2 as SYDVKM. V dropped 5 bases and J dropped 0 bases, with 8 bases sitting between them. The CDR3 loop reads CASSLGDSNQPQHF. CDR3 sequence (DNA): TGTGCCAGCAGTCTAGGGGATAGCAATCAGCCCCAGCATTTT.

This clone was seen only once. The CDR3 loop is CASSSGTGLYQPQHF. The CDR3, as DNA: TGTGCCAGCAGCTCCGGGACAGGGTTATATCAGCCCCAGCATTTT. The chain recombines TRBV28 with TRBJ1-5; TRBD1 agrees at 9 bases. J was trimmed by 5 bases and V by 6 bases; bases with no gene match: 8. The CDR3 contains 15 residues. Germline V gene sequence: CDR1 MDHEN, CDR2 SYDVKM.

The chain links TRBV6-4 to TRBJ2-3, with TRBD2 matching over 11 bases. The germline CDR1 and CDR2 sequences are MRHNA and SNTAGT. J gave up 1 base and V 6 bases, and 0 bases lay outside the gene matches. The CDR3 spans 14 residues. CDR3 loop: CASRGLAGTDTQYF. The CDR3, as DNA: TGTGCCAGCAGGGGACTAGCGGGCACAGATACGCAGTATTTT.

The chain is built from TRBV5-1 and TRBJ2-2; TRBD2 matches 9 bases. With V trimmed by 0 bases and J by 6 bases, 6 bases remained unmatched. Germline lookup yields CDR1 SGHRS and CDR2 YFSETQ. This CDR3 is built from 16 residues. CDR3 in DNA: TGCGCCAGCAGCTTGGGGGCGCGGGAGGGCCCCGGGGAGCTGTTTTTT. The encoded protein is CASSLGAREGPGELFF.